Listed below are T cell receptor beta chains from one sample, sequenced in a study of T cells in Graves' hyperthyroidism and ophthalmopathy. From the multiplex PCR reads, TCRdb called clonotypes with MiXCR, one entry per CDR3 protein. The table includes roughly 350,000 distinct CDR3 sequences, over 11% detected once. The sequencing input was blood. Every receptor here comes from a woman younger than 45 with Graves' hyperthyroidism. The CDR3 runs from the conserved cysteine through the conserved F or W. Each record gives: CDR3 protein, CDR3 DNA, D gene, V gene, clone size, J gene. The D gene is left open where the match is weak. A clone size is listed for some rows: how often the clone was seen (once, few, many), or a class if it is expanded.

CDR3 protein: CASSQDTGGLEQYF; CDR3 DNA: TGCGCCAGCAGCCAAGATACGGGAGGGCTCGAGCAGTACTTC; D gene: TRBD2; V gene: TRBV4-1; clone size: NA; J gene: TRBJ2-7
CDR3 protein: CASSARGQGRLGQYF; CDR3 DNA: TGTGCCAGCAGCGCAAGGGGACAGGGGAGACTCGGGCAGTACTTC; D gene: TRBD1; V gene: TRBV13; clone size: few; J gene: TRBJ2-7
CDR3 protein: CATSQRDGWYQETQYF; CDR3 DNA: TGTGCCACCTCCCAACGGGACGGATGGTACCAAGAGACCCAGTACTTC; D gene: NA; V gene: TRBV24-1; clone size: many; J gene: TRBJ2-5
CDR3 protein: CASQLRTGYGYTF; CDR3 DNA: TGTGCCAGCCAACTCCGAACGGGCTATGGCTACACCTTC; D gene: NA; V gene: TRBV6-2/TRBV6-3; clone size: NA; J gene: TRBJ1-2
CDR3 protein: CASSYAPSGRTDEQYF; CDR3 DNA: TGTGCCAGCAGCTACGCCCCTAGCGGGAGGACCGACGAGCAGTACTTC; D gene: TRBD2; V gene: TRBV11-2; clone size: NA; J gene: TRBJ2-7
CDR3 protein: CASSLRGGPEAFF; CDR3 DNA: TGTGCCAGCAGTTTGAGGGGGGGCCCTGAAGCTTTCTTT; D gene: NA; V gene: TRBV27; clone size: many; J gene: TRBJ1-1
CDR3 protein: CSADTGTGSSEQFF; CDR3 DNA: TGCAGTGCTGACACGGGAACAGGGAGTTCTGAGCAGTTCTTC; D gene: NA; V gene: TRBV20-1; clone size: many; J gene: TRBJ2-1
CDR3 protein: CASSEWDTFKETQYF; CDR3 DNA: TGTGCCAGCAGCGAGTGGGACACTTTTAAAGAGACCCAGTACTTC; D gene: NA; V gene: TRBV5-5; clone size: many; J gene: TRBJ2-5
CDR3 protein: CASSYRSRGVGTTGELFF; CDR3 DNA: TGTGCCAGCAGTTATCGTTCGCGGGGAGTAGGTACGACCGGGGAGCTGTTTTTT; D gene: NA; V gene: TRBV6-2/TRBV6-3; clone size: few; J gene: TRBJ2-2
CDR3 protein: CSARPAAGGPIGEQYF; CDR3 DNA: TGCAGCGCGCGACCCGCCGCGGGAGGGCCCATTGGCGAGCAGTACTTC; D gene: TRBD2; V gene: TRBV29-1; clone size: few; J gene: TRBJ2-7
CDR3 protein: CASSSRLYTGELFF; CDR3 DNA: TGTGCCAGCAGCTCCCGACTCTACACCGGGGAGCTGTTTTTT; D gene: NA; V gene: TRBV7-8; clone size: NA; J gene: TRBJ2-2
CDR3 protein: CASGDVGHGYTF; CDR3 DNA: TGTGCCAGCGGTGACGTGGGGCATGGCTACACCTTC; D gene: NA; V gene: TRBV2; clone size: NA; J gene: TRBJ1-2
CDR3 protein: CASTEGGELFF; CDR3 DNA: TGTGCCAGCACTGAAGGGGGGGAGCTGTTTTTT; D gene: NA; V gene: TRBV6-1; clone size: NA; J gene: TRBJ2-2
CDR3 protein: CASSRDTGPYEQYF; CDR3 DNA: TGTGCCAGCAGCCGGGACACAGGTCCCTACGAGCAGTACTTC; D gene: NA; V gene: TRBV6-1; clone size: few; J gene: TRBJ2-7
CDR3 protein: CASSEATGMGAFF; CDR3 DNA: TGTGCCAGCAGTGAAGCGACGGGGATGGGGGCTTTCTTT; D gene: NA; V gene: TRBV6-1; clone size: many; J gene: TRBJ1-1
CDR3 protein: CASSQVYETTNEKLLF; CDR3 DNA: TGTGCCAGCAGCCAAGTTTACGAGACAACTAATGAAAAACTGCTTTTT; D gene: NA; V gene: TRBV3-1; clone size: NA; J gene: TRBJ1-4
CDR3 protein: CASNSGTGPADQPQHF; CDR3 DNA: TGTGCCAGTAATTCCGGGACAGGGCCCGCCGATCAGCCCCAGCATTTT; D gene: TRBD1; V gene: TRBV19; clone size: few; J gene: TRBJ1-5
CDR3 protein: CATSAPTGKAFF; CDR3 DNA: TGTGCCACCAGTGCCCCGACAGGGAAAGCTTTCTTT; D gene: TRBD1; V gene: TRBV24-1; clone size: many; J gene: TRBJ1-1
CDR3 protein: CAISSRDRGADTQYF; CDR3 DNA: TGTGCCATCAGCAGCCGGGACAGGGGAGCAGATACGCAGTATTTT; D gene: TRBD1; V gene: TRBV10-3; clone size: NA; J gene: TRBJ2-3
CDR3 protein: CSARVEYGYTF; CDR3 DNA: TGCAGTGCTAGAGTAGAATATGGCTACACCTTC; D gene: NA; V gene: TRBV20-1; clone size: many; J gene: TRBJ1-2
CDR3 protein: CASSLAHGLTYEQYF; CDR3 DNA: TGTGCCAGCAGTTTAGCCCACGGACTAACCTACGAGCAGTACTTC; D gene: NA; V gene: TRBV28; clone size: many; J gene: TRBJ2-7
CDR3 protein: CASSSQRPGETGELFF; CDR3 DNA: TGTGCCAGCAGCTCGCAAAGGCCAGGCGAGACCGGGGAGCTGTTTTTT; D gene: NA; V gene: TRBV5-8; clone size: few; J gene: TRBJ2-2
CDR3 protein: CASSLGDRGRRTEAFF; CDR3 DNA: TGTGCCAGCAGTTTAGGGGACAGGGGGCGCCGAACTGAAGCTTTCTTT; D gene: TRBD1; V gene: TRBV28; clone size: many; J gene: TRBJ1-1
CDR3 protein: CASSPWPRNRNEQFF; CDR3 DNA: TGTGCCAGCAGTCCGTGGCCCCGTAACCGCAATGAGCAGTTCTTC; D gene: NA; V gene: TRBV27; clone size: NA; J gene: TRBJ2-1
CDR3 protein: CSASRGTSGMYEQFF; CDR3 DNA: TGCAGTGCTAGTCGTGGGACTAGCGGGATGTATGAGCAGTTCTTC; D gene: TRBD2; V gene: TRBV20-1; clone size: many; J gene: TRBJ2-1
CDR3 protein: CASSQERQTQYF; CDR3 DNA: TGTGCCAGCAGCCAGGAGCGGCAGACCCAGTACTTC; D gene: NA; V gene: TRBV3-1; clone size: many; J gene: TRBJ2-5
CDR3 protein: CATSRDEGSYNEQFF; CDR3 DNA: TGTGCCACCAGCAGAGATGAAGGCTCTTACAATGAGCAGTTCTTC; D gene: NA; V gene: TRBV15; clone size: many; J gene: TRBJ2-1
CDR3 protein: CASSQRDGYNSPLHF; CDR3 DNA: TGTGCCAGCAGTCAGCGGGACGGTTATAATTCACCCCTCCACTTT; D gene: NA; V gene: TRBV28; clone size: many; J gene: TRBJ1-6
CDR3 protein: CASSQTHEQFF; CDR3 DNA: TGTGCCAGCAGCCAGACTCATGAGCAGTTCTTC; D gene: NA; V gene: TRBV14; clone size: many; J gene: TRBJ2-1
CDR3 protein: CASSLGGLGETQYF; CDR3 DNA: TGCGCCAGCAGCTTGGGGGGGCTGGGGGAGACCCAGTACTTC; D gene: NA; V gene: TRBV5-1; clone size: NA; J gene: TRBJ2-5
CDR3 protein: CASSLGRNYGYTF; CDR3 DNA: TGTGCCAGCAGCTTGGGCAGGAACTATGGCTACACCTTC; D gene: NA; V gene: TRBV5-6; clone size: many; J gene: TRBJ1-2
CDR3 protein: CATTGNPTDTQYF; CDR3 DNA: TGTGCCACCACGGGGAACCCCACAGATACGCAGTATTTT; D gene: NA; V gene: TRBV28; clone size: NA; J gene: TRBJ2-3
CDR3 protein: CASSEWDRTDTQYF; CDR3 DNA: TGTGCCAGCAGTGAATGGGACAGAACAGATACGCAGTATTTT; D gene: TRBD1; V gene: TRBV6-1; clone size: many; J gene: TRBJ2-3
CDR3 protein: CASNLGLAFGEQFF; CDR3 DNA: TGTGCCAGCAACCTGGGACTAGCGTTCGGTGAGCAGTTCTTC; D gene: TRBD2; V gene: TRBV28; clone size: many; J gene: TRBJ2-1
CDR3 protein: CSALWREGQADTQYF; CDR3 DNA: TGCAGTGCCCTTTGGCGGGAGGGCCAGGCAGATACGCAGTATTTT; D gene: TRBD2; V gene: TRBV20-1; clone size: many; J gene: TRBJ2-3
CDR3 protein: CAWSWSTGELFF; CDR3 DNA: TGTGCCTGGAGTTGGAGCACCGGGGAGCTGTTTTTT; D gene: NA; V gene: TRBV30; clone size: many; J gene: TRBJ2-2
CDR3 protein: CASSLAENEQFF; CDR3 DNA: TGTGCCAGCAGCTTAGCCGAGAATGAGCAGTTCTTC; D gene: NA; V gene: TRBV11-1; clone size: many; J gene: TRBJ2-1
CDR3 protein: CASRDWDRWNYGYTF; CDR3 DNA: TGTGCCAGCAGGGATTGGGACAGATGGAACTATGGCTACACCTTC; D gene: TRBD1; V gene: TRBV5-5; clone size: NA; J gene: TRBJ1-2
CDR3 protein: CASSLQPPGDGQKPLHF; CDR3 DNA: TGCGCCAGCAGCTTGCAACCACCGGGGGACGGCCAAAAACCCCTCCACTTT; D gene: NA; V gene: TRBV5-1; clone size: NA; J gene: TRBJ1-6
CDR3 protein: CASTVQGPQHF; CDR3 DNA: TGTGCCAGCACCGTACAGGGACCCCAGCATTTT; D gene: NA; V gene: TRBV27; clone size: many; J gene: TRBJ1-5
CDR3 protein: CASSPTSRSSTDTQYF; CDR3 DNA: TGTGCCAGCAGCCCAACTTCTAGATCTAGCACAGATACGCAGTATTTT; D gene: NA; V gene: TRBV7-2; clone size: NA; J gene: TRBJ2-3
CDR3 protein: CASSTRQEEKLFF; CDR3 DNA: TGTGCCAGCAGCACAAGACAGGAAGAAAAACTGTTTTTT; D gene: NA; V gene: TRBV11-2; clone size: few; J gene: TRBJ1-4
CDR3 protein: CAGSLGNYGYTF; CDR3 DNA: TGTGCCGGCAGTTTGGGGAACTATGGCTACACCTTC; D gene: NA; V gene: TRBV12-3/TRBV12-4; clone size: NA; J gene: TRBJ1-2
CDR3 protein: CASSLRDSEKLFF; CDR3 DNA: TGTGCCAGCAGTCTCCGGGACAGCGAAAAACTGTTTTTT; D gene: TRBD1; V gene: TRBV28; clone size: many; J gene: TRBJ1-4
CDR3 protein: CASSPRGGGRQETQYF; CDR3 DNA: TGTGCCAGCAGCCCGAGGGGTGGCGGGAGGCAAGAGACCCAGTACTTC; D gene: TRBD2; V gene: TRBV11-2; clone size: many; J gene: TRBJ2-5
CDR3 protein: CASSYSTREGTGEQYF; CDR3 DNA: TGTGCCAGCAGTTACTCGACGAGGGAGGGAACCGGCGAGCAGTACTTC; D gene: TRBD2; V gene: TRBV6-2/TRBV6-3; clone size: NA; J gene: TRBJ2-7
CDR3 protein: CSARSLAAAYEQYF; CDR3 DNA: TGCAGTGCTAGATCTTTAGCGGCAGCCTACGAGCAGTACTTC; D gene: NA; V gene: TRBV20-1; clone size: many; J gene: TRBJ2-7
CDR3 protein: CASRGGGGRTMNTEAFF; CDR3 DNA: TGTGCCAGCAGGGGGGGGGGGGGGCGGACTATGAACACTGAAGCTTTCTTT; D gene: NA; V gene: TRBV28; clone size: many; J gene: TRBJ1-1
CDR3 protein: CASSQEVPFYEQFF; CDR3 DNA: TGTGCCAGCAGCCAAGAGGTCCCTTTTTATGAGCAGTTCTTC; D gene: NA; V gene: TRBV3-1; clone size: few; J gene: TRBJ2-1
CDR3 protein: CASSLGYENTGELFF; CDR3 DNA: TGTGCCAGCAGTTTAGGGTACGAGAACACCGGGGAGCTGTTTTTT; D gene: NA; V gene: TRBV12-3/TRBV12-4; clone size: many; J gene: TRBJ2-2
CDR3 protein: CASSDGHLAQYF; CDR3 DNA: TGTGCCAGCAGCGACGGACACCTGGCCCAGTACTTC; D gene: NA; V gene: TRBV9; clone size: few; J gene: TRBJ2-5
CDR3 protein: CASSFRRNAYEQYF; CDR3 DNA: TGTGCCAGCAGCTTTCGCAGAAACGCCTACGAGCAGTACTTC; D gene: NA; V gene: TRBV11-2; clone size: many; J gene: TRBJ2-7